A single TCR beta chain is shown here with its context. Its antigen is not known. This table comes from immunoSEQ multiplex PCR, and its TCRdb copy is limited to in-frame clones, with some not included. The data show about 1.5 million clones, approximately 98% seen once. The sample is drawn from a study of shared clonotypes between healthy human individuals. The overall study: CD4 naive and memory got three plates each, CD8 naive two, CD8 memory one. Findings and limits, study-wide: Clonotypes not shared had lower generation probabilities than those common to all four donors.

The V gene end was trimmed by 3 bases and the J gene end by 2 bases; junction bases not matched to a gene: 2. Germline V gives CDR1 SGHNT, CDR2 YENEEA. The CDR3 has 14 residues. The chain couples TRBV11-3 to TRBJ2-3; 7 bases align to TRBD2. The source material was naive CD4+ T cells sorted from blood. The sample's subset: CD45RA+ positively selected. This sequence originates from a man aged 30-40 years in good health. CDR3 coding DNA: TGTGCCAGCAGCTTTGGGAGGGACACAGATACGCAGTATTTT. Amino acids: CASSFGRDTDTQYF.